This T cell receptor (beta chain) was identified during a study of siplizumab effects on memory and regulatory T cells. The V and J ends lost 1 base and 0 bases respectively, with 15 bases between them. This CDR3 has 17 residues. CDR1 and CDR2 (germline): SGHRS, YFSETQ. Some clones are missing from TCRdb's copy, which holds only in-frame ones; the method was immunoSEQ multiplex PCR. In the table there are about 100,000 clones, about 91% of which are singletons. V is TRBV5-1 and J is TRBJ2-3; D gene uncertain. The clonotype comes from a human donor in good health. The sample taken for sequencing was Tregs sorted from blood. CDR3 loop: CASSLNKAATSTDTQYF. CDR3 nucleotides: TGCGCCAGCAGCTTGAATAAGGCAGCAACTAGCACAGATACGCAGTATTTT.